This T cell receptor (beta chain) was identified in a study of T cell responses to AZD1222 COVID-19 vaccine (dated by TCRdb to about 2021). The study in broad terms: A total of roughly 240 trial participants underwent TCR sequencing, of whom around 200 received two doses of AZD1222 and around 26 received two doses of the MenACWY control vaccine. Trial participants were enrolled by age into 18-55, 56-69 and 70-plus year subgroups, with roughly 160, 29 and 62 TCR-sequenced participants respectively.

General conclusions and limits of the study: Participants were mostly white British, with more females than males. The authors suggested clonal diversity may have been underestimated. In the small 56-69-year group, the increase in depth fell short of significance, most likely because of low power. Because no day 14 peak-response samples were available, the repertoires could be characterized only after the peak T cell response. Epitopes outside the regions mutated in the B.1.351 and B.1.1.7 variants were reportedly recognized by nearly half of the unique spike-specific TCRs. A significant rise in spike-specific TCR breadth and depth was observed after two AZD1222 doses relative to day 0 and relative to MenACWY recipients. Vaccine-associated CD4 TCRs spanned the whole spike protein, with dominant responses in regions 160-218 and 743-854. Conclusions about previously exposed vaccinees are limited because only five or six AZD1222 recipients were SARS-CoV-2 seropositive at baseline.

The CDR3 regions of human TCRbeta chains were analyzed by immunosequencing. The original methods were these. Repertoire TCRs were checked for matches against a reference library of SARS-CoV-2-specific TCRs that had been generated using the MIRA antigen-specificity platform. Breadth was defined as the fraction of unique TCRs that were SARS-CoV-2-associated, and depth was defined as the fraction of total T cells that were SARS-CoV-2-associated. Using the MIRA data, each spike-specific TCR was mapped to the spike region that the TCR reacts to and placed in a CD4 or CD8 class. Log10-transformed breadth and depth values were compared by one-way ANOVA with Sidak's multiple comparisons tests. TCRdb limited this immuneACCESS table to in-frame rearrangements with V and J called. A share of clones is missing; checked studies link under half to unresolved V genes, and the rest is unexplained. V, J and clone size were drawn from that table, and D and trimming were deduced from the DNA. In all, the sample holds about 120,000 clones, and roughly 91% of those were seen once. 3.5% to 4% of the sample lies in the top ten.

To note about this clone: The specificity of this receptor is unknown. One base away there is no much larger clone; base qualities are not given.

Counted from cysteine to phenylalanine, this CDR3 has 15 amino acids. The CDR3 DNA has 45 bases and is translated from base 1. A distance of 9 bases separates the germline ends of V and J, which lose 1 base and 2 bases respectively. From a lookup of the germline V gene (reference sequence), CDR1 and CDR2 are LNHNV and YYDKDF. According to the study, the label for this sample's time point signals: about 28 days (+/-7) after the second vaccine dose. AZD1222 recipients with second doses at about 4 weeks or about 12 weeks were pooled, because spike-specific TCR depth and breadth did not differ between schedules. Samples from vaccinated people were obtained from the UK trials COV001 and COV002, which included a single-blind randomized controlled phase 2/3 trial of AZD1222 (ChAdOx1 nCoV-19) in healthy adults. Trial participant PBMC samples were collected at day 0 and day 28 after the second dose for TCRbeta chain sequencing.

Sequencing was performed on peripheral blood, taken 28 days after the second AZD1222 dose. This receptor was identified in an adult who received the AZD1222 COVID-19 vaccine. The rearranged chain carries TRBV15 and TRBJ1-5, with TRBD1 tentatively as D gene (6 bases match). The DNA sequence reads TGTGCCACCAGCAGAGGACAGGTGGGCAATCAGCCCCAGCATTTT. This encodes CATSRGQVGNQPQHF.